These 30 T cell receptor beta chains were sequenced from one sample in a study of radiation and T cells in renal cell carcinoma. Time point indicated: baseline pretreatment blood. Treatment described: 15 Gy SBRT to primary tumor, nephrectomy 4 weeks later. The repertoire was sequenced with immunoSEQ multiplex PCR; TCRdb's copy has only in-frame clones and lacks some. The repertoire holds roughly 100,000 clones, 75% to 90% seen once, with 7% to 9% in the top ten. Specimen: blood, collected from a patient whose treatment included radiotherapy and nephrectomy. Source of these receptors: a man aged 50 to 59 with renal cell carcinoma.

The chain uses TRBV7-2 and TRBJ2-5; 9 bases align to TRBD1. Trimming removed 3 bases from V and 2 bases from J; junction bases left unmatched: 4. Germline loops: CDR1 SGHTA, CDR2 FQGNSA. The CDR3 has 15 residues. CDR3 residues: CASSLGQGWQETQYF. The DNA for the CDR3 is TGTGCCAGCAGCTTGGGACAGGGTTGGCAAGAGACCCAGTACTTC.

V gene TRBV5-1 combines with J gene TRBJ1-2; tentatively, D is TRBD1 (5 bases). The germline V and J ends were trimmed by 0 bases and 5 bases, with 14 bases remaining between them. The CDR3 has 15 amino acids. CDR1 is SGHRS, CDR2 YFSETQ, per germline. The CDR3 nucleotides read TGCGCCAGCAGCTTGGCCTCGACAGATCCTTATGGCTACACCTTC. Residues: CASSLASTDPYGYTF.

V usage is TRBV10-1 and J usage is TRBJ2-7; D gene uncertain. The CDR3 has 12 amino acids. Trimming took off 2 bases at V and 4 bases at J, with 6 bases between the two ends. In germline, CDR1 is WNHNN, CDR2 SYGVQD (reference sequence). CDR3 in amino acids: CASSESAYEQYF. Written as DNA, the CDR3 is TGCGCCAGCAGTGAGAGTGCGTACGAGCAGTACTTC.

As concerns this clone: An end of the junction differs from the germline gene, which may be a read error. V gene TRBV5-1 combines with J gene TRBJ2-1; 11 positions match TRBD2. Germline CDR1 SGHRS, CDR2 YFSETQ. The CDR3 is made up of 13 amino acids. The CDR3, as DNA: TGCGCCAGCAGCTTGTCCGGATCACTAGCGGGAGTCTTC. This encodes CASSLSGSLAGVF.

In its sample, this clone was seen once. This rearrangement joins TRBV7-6 to TRBJ1-2; D might be TRBD1 (6 bases). Trimming shortened V by 1 base and J by 6 bases, and 9 bases separated the two germline ends. The CDR3 is 13 residues long. Germline V CDR1 and CDR2: SGHVS, FNYEAQ. CDR3 DNA: TGTGCCAGCAGCTTAGGGGGGGCGGATGGCTACACCTTC. The encoded protein is CASSLGGADGYTF.

The rearrangement links TRBV27 to TRBJ2-1; maybe TRBD2 (6 bases). CDR3 length: 19 amino acids. Germline assignment: CDR1 MNHEY and CDR2 SMNVEV (reference sequence). The germline V and J ends were trimmed by 0 bases and 0 bases, with 18 bases remaining between them. CDR3 sequence: CASSLSVLAGASSYNEQFF. The CDR3 nucleotides read TGTGCCAGCAGTTTATCGGTACTAGCAGGAGCGAGCTCCTACAATGAGCAGTTCTTC.

The chain links TRBV4-1 to TRBJ2-7; 7 positions match TRBD1. CDR1 and CDR2 (germline): MGHRA, YSYEKL. Trimming removed 2 bases from V and 5 bases from J; junction bases left unmatched: 6. The CDR3 loop spans 14 amino acids. This CDR3 reads CASSQKQGWDEQYF. The CDR3 nucleotides are TGCGCCAGCAGCCAAAAACAGGGGTGGGACGAGCAGTACTTC.

The chain has TRBV18 and TRBJ1-4; D gene unclear. V lost 1 base to trimming and J lost 5 bases, with 20 bases between them. This CDR3 region has 18 residues. Germline loops: CDR1 KGHSH, CDR2 LQKENI. The CDR3 DNA reads as TGTGCCAGCTCACCACAGGAAGCCCCCGGACCTAAAAATGAAAAACTGTTTTTT. Residues: CASSPQEAPGPKNEKLFF.

V is TRBV9 and J is TRBJ2-5, with 7 bases matching TRBD1. The CDR3 is 15 residues long. CDR1 and CDR2 (germline): SGDLS, YYNGEE. V shed 3 bases, J shed 5 bases, and the junction held 10 bases outside the gene matches. The CDR3 DNA reads TGTGCCAGCAGCGAGAGGGGGCAGGATTGGGAGACCCAGTACTTC. Translated, it gives CASSERGQDWETQYF.

Comments on this clone: This same CDR3 is encoded by further DNA sequences in the sample. V gene TRBV5-1 combines with J gene TRBJ2-2; 8 bases agree with TRBD2. CDR1 is SGHRS and CDR2 is YFSETQ in the germline V gene. CDR3 length: 15 amino acids. The trim removed 1 base at V and 4 bases at J, leaving 3 bases unmatched. CDR3 region: CASSLNAGGTGELFF. As DNA, the CDR3 is TGCGCCAGCAGCTTGAACGCGGGGGGCACCGGGGAGCTGTTTTTT.

The rearrangement joins TRBV2 to TRBJ1-5, with 8 bases identical to TRBD1. The CDR3 sequence is 15 residues long. V shed 4 bases and J 6 bases; nucleotides not matched to a gene: 8. Germline V gene data show CDR1 as SNHLY and CDR2 as FYNNEI. CDR3 region: CASSATGGGGQPQHF. The CDR3 nucleotides read TGTGCCAGCAGTGCTACAGGGGGAGGCGGTCAGCCCCAGCATTTT.

The chain couples TRBV30 to TRBJ1-4, with TRBD1 identical over 7 bases. Germline V CDR1 and CDR2: GTSNPN, SVGIG (reference sequence). The length of the CDR3 is 13 residues. With V trimmed by 3 bases and J by 3 bases, 1 base remained unmatched. In DNA, the CDR3 is TGTGCCTGGAGCGGGACAGCTAATGAAAAACTGTTTTTT. Its translation: CAWSGTANEKLFF.

The J gene is TRBJ1-2, the V gene TRBV11-2; possibly TRBD1 for D (5 bases). Germline loops: CDR1 SGHAT, CDR2 FQNNGV. This CDR3 contains 14 residues. Trimming removed 4 bases at V and 4 bases at J, with 13 bases between. CDR3: CASSSIDSPYGYTF. CDR3 coding DNA: TGTGCCAGCAGCTCAATCGACAGCCCCTATGGCTACACCTTC.

The chain couples TRBV18 to TRBJ1-1; TRBD1 is a possible D gene (5 bases). The CDR3 contains 15 residues. V lost 1 base to trimming and J lost 4 bases, with 13 bases between them. Germline assignment: CDR1 KGHSH and CDR2 LQKENI. The CDR3 loop reads CASSPRVGQTTEAFF. In DNA, the CDR3 is TGTGCCAGCTCACCACGGGTCGGACAAACCACTGAAGCTTTCTTT.

The table lists this clone with a count of one. The genes are TRBV10-3 and TRBJ2-7, with D tentatively TRBD2 (6 bases). This CDR3 spans 15 amino acids. Trimming took off 9 bases at V and 2 bases at J, with 20 bases between the two ends. Germline loops: CDR1 ENHRY, CDR2 SYGVKD. The CDR3 sequence is CAMAAGMGVTYEQYF. DNA for the CDR3: TGTGCCATGGCGGCGGGAATGGGGGTAACCTACGAGCAGTACTTC.

The genes are TRBV7-9 and TRBJ1-1, with 7 positions matching TRBD1. This CDR3 region has 15 residues. The trim removed 3 bases at V and 0 bases at J, leaving 4 bases unmatched. The germline gives CDR1 SEHNR, CDR2 FQNEAQ (reference sequence). This CDR3 is CASSFWTGMNTEAFF. CDR3 DNA: TGTGCCAGCAGCTTTTGGACAGGAATGAACACTGAAGCTTTCTTT.

The gene calls are TRBV27 and TRBJ1-6, with no clear D. This CDR3 is built from 15 residues. V lost 6 bases and J lost 0, with 9 bases in between. The germline V gene encodes CDR1 MNHEY and CDR2 SMNVEV (reference sequence). In DNA form, the CDR3 reads TGTGCCAGCAGCCCGGTTAGCTCCTATAATTCACCCCTCCACTTT. Its protein product is CASSPVSSYNSPLHF.

CDR3 in amino acids: CASRRFGEQFF. CDR3 coding DNA: TGTGCCAGCCGGAGATTCGGTGAGCAGTTCTTC. The genes are TRBV11-2 and TRBJ2-1; D unresolved. The V gene's germline CDR1 is SGHAT and CDR2 FQNNGV. The CDR3 is made up of 11 amino acids. V gave up 8 bases and J gave up 9 bases, with 11 bases separating them.

The chain employs TRBV29-1 and TRBJ2-7; 12 nucleotides align to TRBD2. V shed 5 bases and J 4 bases; nucleotides not matched to a gene: 6. This CDR3 spans 14 amino acids. CDR1 and CDR2 (germline): SQVTM, ANQGSEA. The CDR3, as DNA: TGCAGCGTTCAGGCTAGCGGGGGGGGATACGAGCAGTACTTC. Translating gives CSVQASGGGYEQYF.

Only one count was recorded for this clone. This chain joins TRBV9 and TRBJ2-7; tentative D call: TRBD2 (6 bases). The CDR3 has 15 residues. Trimming removed 2 bases from V and 3 bases from J, with 15 bases in between. Germline-derived CDR1 and CDR2 are SGDLS and YYNGEE. CDR3 residues: CASSVEGSRSYEQYF. The CDR3 coding sequence is TGTGCCAGCAGCGTGGAGGGGTCAAGGAGCTACGAGCAGTACTTC.

This clone was observed a few times. The chain employs TRBV27 and TRBJ2-7; D is uncertain. CDR3 size: 14 residues. V lost 6 bases and J 5 bases, leaving 17 bases between the germline ends. Germline V gene lookup returns CDR1 MNHEY and CDR2 SMNVEV (reference sequence). CDR3 in amino acids: CASSVDTAMDEQYF. In DNA, the CDR3 is TGTGCCAGCAGCGTCGACACTGCCATGGACGAGCAGTACTTC.

This clone has only one observation. This rearrangement joins TRBV10-3 to TRBJ1-5, with a weak D call TRBD1 (5 bases). The CDR3 totals 13 residues. V shed 2 bases and J shed 8 bases, with 10 bases lying between them. Germline V gives CDR1 ENHRY, CDR2 SYGVKD. The CDR3 coding sequence is TGTGCCATCAGTGAGGAGGGACCCAAGCCCCAGCATTTT. It translates to CAISEEGPKPQHF.

This chain joins TRBV5-1 and TRBJ1-5, with unresolved D. The CDR3 is made up of 14 amino acids. The germline V gene has CDR1 SGHRS and CDR2 YFSETQ. With 4 bases removed from V and 2 bases from J, the gap between germline ends came to 10 bases. CDR3 in amino acids: CASSAGSGNQPQHF. DNA of the CDR3: TGCGCCAGCAGCGCGGGTAGTGGCAATCAGCCCCAGCATTTT.

This chain joins TRBV4-1 and TRBJ2-3, with D perhaps given as TRBD1 or TRBD2 (5 bases each). The length of the CDR3 is 16 residues. Looked up from germline, CDR1 is MGHRA and CDR2 is YSYEKL. V lost 0 bases, J lost 0 bases, and 10 bases lay in between. CDR3 protein: CASSQEGPPSTDTQYF. CDR3 DNA: TGCGCCAGCAGCCAAGAGGGACCGCCTAGCACAGATACGCAGTATTTT.

This chain connects TRBV19 to TRBJ1-6, with unresolved D. Germline loops: CDR1 LNHDA, CDR2 SQIVND (reference sequence). The V gene lost 5 bases and the J gene lost 6 bases, with 8 bases spanning the gap. This CDR3 spans 13 amino acids. DNA for the CDR3: TGTGCCAGTAGTGGGGAGGGTAATTCACCCCTCCACTTT. Translating it yields CASSGEGNSPLHF.

This clone appeared a few times. The gene calls are TRBV29-1 and TRBJ1-5; tentatively, D is TRBD1 (5 bases). The CDR3 sequence is 13 residues long. V was shortened by 5 bases and J by 7 bases, with 15 bases between the two germline ends. Germline lookup yields CDR1 SQVTM and CDR2 ANQGSEA. CDR3 in DNA: TGCAGCGTTTCATCGACAGTGAACCAGCCCCAGCATTTT. Protein sequence: CSVSSTVNQPQHF.

V usage is TRBV6-1 and J usage is TRBJ1-1, with a weak D call TRBD1 (5 bases). Per the germline V gene, CDR1 is MNHNS and CDR2 is SASEGT. This CDR3 contains 13 residues. With 4 bases removed from V and 4 bases from J, the gap between germline ends came to 10 bases. As DNA, the CDR3 is TGTGCCAGCAGTGTCGGGGGTGGCACTGAAGCTTTCTTT. It translates to CASSVGGGTEAFF.

This clone was observed a single time. This chain joins TRBV10-3 and TRBJ2-2; perhaps TRBD2 as D (5 bases). This CDR3 has 15 residues. V shed 6 bases and J shed 5 bases, with 16 bases lying between them. Germline assignment: CDR1 ENHRY and CDR2 SYGVKD. In nucleotides, the CDR3 is TGTGCCATCAGGGGAGCCAACCAAGGGACCGGGGAGCTGTTTTTT. This gives the protein CAIRGANQGTGELFF.

The V call is TRBV18, the J call TRBJ2-5; D gene unclear. The germline V gene encodes CDR1 KGHSH and CDR2 LQKENI. This CDR3 has 15 residues. Trimming shortened V by 0 bases and J by 1 base, and 9 bases separated the two germline ends. CDR3: CASSPPPSLQETQYF. The CDR3 coding sequence is TGTGCCAGCTCACCACCCCCCTCACTCCAAGAGACCCAGTACTTC.

The gene calls are TRBV18 and TRBJ2-7; D remains ambiguous. Trimming took off 3 bases at V and 2 bases at J, with 11 bases between the two ends. The CDR3 totals 14 residues. The germline V gene has CDR1 KGHSH and CDR2 LQKENI. CDR3 bases: TGTGCCAGCTCACCCTCCAGCGCACCCTACGAGCAGTACTTC. Its translation: CASSPSSAPYEQYF.